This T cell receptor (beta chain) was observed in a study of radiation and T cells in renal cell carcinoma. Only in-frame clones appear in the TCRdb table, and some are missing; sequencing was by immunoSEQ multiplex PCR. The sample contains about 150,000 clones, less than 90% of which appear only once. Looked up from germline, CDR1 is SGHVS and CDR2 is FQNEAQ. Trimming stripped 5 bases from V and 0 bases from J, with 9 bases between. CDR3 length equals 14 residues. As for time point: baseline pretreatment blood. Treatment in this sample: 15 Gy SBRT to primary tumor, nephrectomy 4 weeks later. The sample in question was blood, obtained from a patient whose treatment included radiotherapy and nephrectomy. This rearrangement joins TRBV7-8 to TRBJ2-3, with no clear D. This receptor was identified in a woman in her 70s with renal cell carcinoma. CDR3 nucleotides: TGTGCCAGCAGCGCACGGCTTAGCACAGATACGCAGTATTTT. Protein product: CASSARLSTDTQYF. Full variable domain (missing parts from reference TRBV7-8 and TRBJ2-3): GAGVSQSPRYKVAKRGQDVALRCDPISGHVSLFWYQQALGQGPEFLTYFQNEAQLDKSGLPSDRFFAERPEGSVSTLKIQRTQQEDSAVYLCASSARLSTDTQYFGPGTRLTVL.